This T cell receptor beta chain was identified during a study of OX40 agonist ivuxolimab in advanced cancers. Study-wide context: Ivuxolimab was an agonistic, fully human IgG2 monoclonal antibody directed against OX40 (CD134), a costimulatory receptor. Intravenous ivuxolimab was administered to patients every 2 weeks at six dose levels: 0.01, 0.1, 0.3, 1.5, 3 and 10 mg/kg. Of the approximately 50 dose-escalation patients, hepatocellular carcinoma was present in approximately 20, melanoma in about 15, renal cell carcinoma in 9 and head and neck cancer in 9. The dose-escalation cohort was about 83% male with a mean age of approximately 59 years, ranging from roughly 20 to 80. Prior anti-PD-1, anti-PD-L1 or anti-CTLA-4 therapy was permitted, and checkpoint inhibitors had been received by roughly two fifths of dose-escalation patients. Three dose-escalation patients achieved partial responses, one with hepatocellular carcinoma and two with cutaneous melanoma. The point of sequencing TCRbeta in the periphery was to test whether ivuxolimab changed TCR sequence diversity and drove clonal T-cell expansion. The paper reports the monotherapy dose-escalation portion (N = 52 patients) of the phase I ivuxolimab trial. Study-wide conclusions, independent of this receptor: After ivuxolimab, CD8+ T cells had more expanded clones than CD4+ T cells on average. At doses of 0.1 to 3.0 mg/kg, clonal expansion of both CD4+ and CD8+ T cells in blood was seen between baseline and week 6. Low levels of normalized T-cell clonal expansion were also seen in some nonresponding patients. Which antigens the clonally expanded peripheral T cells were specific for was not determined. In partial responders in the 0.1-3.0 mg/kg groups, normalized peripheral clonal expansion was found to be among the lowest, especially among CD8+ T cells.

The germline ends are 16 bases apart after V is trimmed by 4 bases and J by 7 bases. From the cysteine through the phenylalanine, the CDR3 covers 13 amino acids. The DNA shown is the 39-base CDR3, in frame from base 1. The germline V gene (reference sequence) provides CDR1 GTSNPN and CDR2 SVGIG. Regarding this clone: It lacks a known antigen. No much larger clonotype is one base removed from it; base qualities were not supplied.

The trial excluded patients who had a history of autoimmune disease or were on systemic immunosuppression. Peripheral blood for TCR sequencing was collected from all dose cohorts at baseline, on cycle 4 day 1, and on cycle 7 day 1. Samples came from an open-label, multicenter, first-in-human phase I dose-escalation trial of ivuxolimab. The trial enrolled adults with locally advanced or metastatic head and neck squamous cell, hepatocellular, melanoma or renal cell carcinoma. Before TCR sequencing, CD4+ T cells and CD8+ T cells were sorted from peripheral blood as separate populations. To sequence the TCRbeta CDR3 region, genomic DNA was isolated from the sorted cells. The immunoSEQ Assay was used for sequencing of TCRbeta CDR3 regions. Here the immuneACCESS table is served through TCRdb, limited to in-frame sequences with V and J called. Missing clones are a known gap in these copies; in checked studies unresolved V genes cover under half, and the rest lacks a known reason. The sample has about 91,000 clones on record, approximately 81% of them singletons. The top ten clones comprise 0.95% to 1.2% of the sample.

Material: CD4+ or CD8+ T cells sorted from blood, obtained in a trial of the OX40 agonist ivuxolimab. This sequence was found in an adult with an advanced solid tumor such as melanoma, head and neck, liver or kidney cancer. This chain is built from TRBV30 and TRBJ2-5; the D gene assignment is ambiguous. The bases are TGTGCCTGGACCCCGCAGGCTTTGGGGACCCAGTACTTC. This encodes CAWTPQALGTQYF.